A single T cell receptor beta chain is shown here with its context. These data belong to a study of T cell changes during pregnancy in multiple sclerosis. Profiled with immunoSEQ multiplex PCR; TCRdb holds only in-frame clones, not every one. The sample has under 70,000 clones, around 92% seen once; the top ten hold roughly 2%. Specimen: peripheral blood, collected in the third trimester of pregnancy. The clonotype comes from a female donor in good health, enrolled as a control in a pregnancy study.

The CDR3 bases are TGTGCCAGCAGCCAAGATTTCCGGAACACTGAAGCTTTCTTT. This gives the protein CASSQDFRNTEAFF. The chain combines TRBV4-2 with TRBJ1-1; D gene uncertain. Germline assignment: CDR1 LGHNA and CDR2 YNFKEQ. The V end was cut by 0 bases, the J end by 1 base, with 6 bases between. This CDR3 comprises 14 residues.